The clone carrying this T cell receptor (beta chain) was detected only a few times. Antigen: not known. Each CDR3 protein gets one entry after TCRdb re-called the 5' RACE reads with MiXCR. The sample shows about 530,000 distinct CDR3 sequences, 15% of them seen only once. The CDR3 extends over 13 amino acids. CDR1 is DFQATT and CDR2 is SNEGSKA in the germline V gene (reference sequence). Trimming took 5 bases from V and 0 from J, leaving 10 bases between them. The sample is drawn from a study of identical twins. Broader study findings: Fewer insertions marked abundant cord blood beta clonotypes; young adult naive trended weakly, memory not at all. Out-of-frame beta chain sequences displayed weaker excess sharing between twins. Recombination models fit unrelated individuals' TCR alpha sharing but underestimated twins'. The authors drew conclusions from cross-sectional statistical analysis rather than following the same donors.

These data were likewise used in another study, on yellow fever vaccine responses in identical twins.

The chain couples TRBV20-1 to TRBJ1-1; tentatively, D is TRBD1 (6 bases). This clonotype was obtained from a woman between 18 and 29 years old in good health. Material: CD4+ T cells sorted from blood. The CDR3 region has the DNA TGCAGTGCTGGGGGACATTTGAACACTGAAGCTTTCTTT. As protein: CSAGGHLNTEAFF.